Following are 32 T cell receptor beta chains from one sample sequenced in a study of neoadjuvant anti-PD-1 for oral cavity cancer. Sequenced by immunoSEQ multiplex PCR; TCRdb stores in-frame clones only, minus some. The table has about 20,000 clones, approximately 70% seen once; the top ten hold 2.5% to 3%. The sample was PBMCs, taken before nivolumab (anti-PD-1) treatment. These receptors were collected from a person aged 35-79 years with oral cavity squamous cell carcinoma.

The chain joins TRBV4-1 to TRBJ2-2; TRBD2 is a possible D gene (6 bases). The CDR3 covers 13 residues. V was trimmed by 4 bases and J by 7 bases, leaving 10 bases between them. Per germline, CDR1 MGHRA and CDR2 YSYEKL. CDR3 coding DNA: TGCGCCAGCAGCCGCTCGACTAGCGGGGAGCTGTTTTTT. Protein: CASSRSTSGELFF.

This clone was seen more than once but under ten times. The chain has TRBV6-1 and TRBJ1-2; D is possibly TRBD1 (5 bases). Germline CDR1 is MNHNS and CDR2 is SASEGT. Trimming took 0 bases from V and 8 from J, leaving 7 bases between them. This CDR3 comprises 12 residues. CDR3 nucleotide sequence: TGTGCCAGCAGTGAAGCAGGGGTCGGCTACACCTTC. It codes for CASSEAGVGYTF.

This CDR3 is CASSEQGLASTYNEQFF. As DNA, the CDR3 is TGTGCCAGCAGTGAACAGGGACTAGCGAGTACCTACAATGAGCAGTTCTTC. The V and J genes are TRBV2 and TRBJ2-1; TRBD2 matches at 10 bases. This CDR3 has 17 residues. Germline-derived CDR1 and CDR2 are SNHLY and FYNNEI. V was pared by 2 bases and J by 2 bases, with 6 bases of the junction left unmatched.

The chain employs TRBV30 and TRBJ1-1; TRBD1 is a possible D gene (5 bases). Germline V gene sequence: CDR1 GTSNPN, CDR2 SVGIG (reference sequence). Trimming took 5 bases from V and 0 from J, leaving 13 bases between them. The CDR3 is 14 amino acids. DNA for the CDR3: TGTGCCTGGGTTAGGGGCGGTATGAACACTGAAGCTTTCTTT. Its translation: CAWVRGGMNTEAFF.

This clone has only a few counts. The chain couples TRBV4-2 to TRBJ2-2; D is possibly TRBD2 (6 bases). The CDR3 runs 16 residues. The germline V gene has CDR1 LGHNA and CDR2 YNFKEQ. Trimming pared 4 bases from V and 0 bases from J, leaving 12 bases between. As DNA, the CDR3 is TGTGCCAGCAGCCCCGGGGGAGGTCCGAACACCGGGGAGCTGTTTTTT. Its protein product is CASSPGGGPNTGELFF.

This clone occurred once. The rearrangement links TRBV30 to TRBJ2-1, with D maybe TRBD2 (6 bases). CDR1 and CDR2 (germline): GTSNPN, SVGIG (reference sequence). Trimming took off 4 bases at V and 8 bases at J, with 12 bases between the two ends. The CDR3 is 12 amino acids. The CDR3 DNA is TGTGCCTGGAAGGGACTTCGGGATGAGCAGTTCTTC. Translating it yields CAWKGLRDEQFF.

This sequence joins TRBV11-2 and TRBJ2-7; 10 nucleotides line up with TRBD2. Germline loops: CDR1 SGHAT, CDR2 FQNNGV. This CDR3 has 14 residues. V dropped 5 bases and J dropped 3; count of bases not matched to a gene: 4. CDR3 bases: TGTGCCAGCAGCAATAGCGGGGGGTTCTACGAGCAGTACTTC. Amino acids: CASSNSGGFYEQYF.

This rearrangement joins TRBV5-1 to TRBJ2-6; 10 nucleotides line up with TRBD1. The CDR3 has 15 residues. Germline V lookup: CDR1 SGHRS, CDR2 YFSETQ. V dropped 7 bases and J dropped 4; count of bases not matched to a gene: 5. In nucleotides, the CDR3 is TGCGCCAGCGGGGACAGGGGTGCCGGGGCCAACGTCCTGACTTTC. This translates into CASGDRGAGANVLTF.

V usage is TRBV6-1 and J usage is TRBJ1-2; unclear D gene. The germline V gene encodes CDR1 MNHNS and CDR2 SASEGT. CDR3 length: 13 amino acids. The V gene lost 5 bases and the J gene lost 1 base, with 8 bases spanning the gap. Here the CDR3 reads CASSSDGNYGYTF. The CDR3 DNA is TGTGCCAGCAGTTCCGACGGTAACTATGGCTACACCTTC.

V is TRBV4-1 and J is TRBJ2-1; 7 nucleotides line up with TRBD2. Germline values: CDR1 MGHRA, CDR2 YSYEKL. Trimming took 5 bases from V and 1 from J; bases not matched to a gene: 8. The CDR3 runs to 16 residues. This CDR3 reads CASSDQSSGSYNEQFF. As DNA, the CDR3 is TGCGCCAGCAGCGATCAGTCTAGCGGTTCCTACAATGAGCAGTTCTTC.

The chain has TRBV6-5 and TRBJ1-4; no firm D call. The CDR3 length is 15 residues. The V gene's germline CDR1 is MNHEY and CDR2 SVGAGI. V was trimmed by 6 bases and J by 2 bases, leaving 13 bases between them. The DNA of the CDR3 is TGTGCCAGCAGACCGAGTCCGGGGACTAATGAAAAACTGTTTTTT. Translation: CASRPSPGTNEKLFF.

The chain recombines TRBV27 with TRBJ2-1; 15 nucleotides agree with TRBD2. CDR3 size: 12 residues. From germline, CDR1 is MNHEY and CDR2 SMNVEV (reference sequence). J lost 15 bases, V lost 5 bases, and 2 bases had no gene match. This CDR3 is CASSGLAGGAFF. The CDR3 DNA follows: TGTGCCAGCAGTGGACTAGCGGGAGGGGCGTTCTTC.

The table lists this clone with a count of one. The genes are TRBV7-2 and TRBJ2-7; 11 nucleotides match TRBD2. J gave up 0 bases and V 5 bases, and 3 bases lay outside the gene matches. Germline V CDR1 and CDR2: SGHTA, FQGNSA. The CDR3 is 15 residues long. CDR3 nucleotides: TGTGCCAGCAGCACGACTAGCGGGATCTCCTACGAGCAGTACTTC. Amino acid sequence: CASSTTSGISYEQYF.

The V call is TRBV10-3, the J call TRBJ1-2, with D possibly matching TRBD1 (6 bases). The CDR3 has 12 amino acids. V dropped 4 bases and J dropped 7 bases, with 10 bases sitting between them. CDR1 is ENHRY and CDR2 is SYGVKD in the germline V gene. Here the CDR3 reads CAISGQGFGYTF. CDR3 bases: TGTGCCATCAGTGGGCAGGGGTTTGGCTACACCTTC.

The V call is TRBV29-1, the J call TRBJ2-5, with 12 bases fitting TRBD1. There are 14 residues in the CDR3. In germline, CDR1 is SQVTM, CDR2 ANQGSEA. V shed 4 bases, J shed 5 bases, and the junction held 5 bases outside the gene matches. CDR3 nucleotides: TGCAGCGTTGGCGGGACAGGGGGCGCCGAGACCCAGTACTTC. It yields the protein CSVGGTGGAETQYF.

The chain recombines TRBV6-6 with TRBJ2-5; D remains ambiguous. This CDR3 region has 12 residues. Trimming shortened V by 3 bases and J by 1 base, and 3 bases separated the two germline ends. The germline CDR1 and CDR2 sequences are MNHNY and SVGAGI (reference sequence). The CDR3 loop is CASSYTQETQYF. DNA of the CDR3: TGTGCCAGCAGTTATACCCAAGAGACCCAGTACTTC.

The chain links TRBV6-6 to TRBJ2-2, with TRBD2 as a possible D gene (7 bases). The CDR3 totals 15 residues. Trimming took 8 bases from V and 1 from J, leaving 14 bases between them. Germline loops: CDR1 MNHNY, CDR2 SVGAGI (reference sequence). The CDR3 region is CASCLGGGNTGELFF. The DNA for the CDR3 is TGTGCCAGCTGTCTGGGAGGGGGGAACACCGGGGAGCTGTTTTTT.

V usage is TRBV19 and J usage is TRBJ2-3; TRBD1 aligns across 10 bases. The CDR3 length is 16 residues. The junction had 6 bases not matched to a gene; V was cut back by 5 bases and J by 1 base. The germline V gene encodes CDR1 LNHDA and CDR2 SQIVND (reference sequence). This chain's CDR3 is CASSFGQGEGTDTQYF. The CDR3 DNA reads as TGTGCCAGTAGTTTTGGACAGGGGGAGGGCACAGATACGCAGTATTTT.

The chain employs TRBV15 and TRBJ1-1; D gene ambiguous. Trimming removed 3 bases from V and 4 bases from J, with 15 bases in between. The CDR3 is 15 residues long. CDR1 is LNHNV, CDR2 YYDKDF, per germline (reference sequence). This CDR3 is CATSSQRAVVTEAFF. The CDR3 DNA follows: TGTGCCACCAGCAGTCAAAGGGCAGTGGTCACTGAAGCTTTCTTT.

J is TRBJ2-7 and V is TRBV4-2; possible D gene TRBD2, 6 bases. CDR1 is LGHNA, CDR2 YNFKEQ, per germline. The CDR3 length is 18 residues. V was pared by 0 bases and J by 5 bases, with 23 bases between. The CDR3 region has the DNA TGTGCCAGCAGCCAAGATCTAAGGGCGGGACTCCCGGTCCACGAGCAGTACTTC. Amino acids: CASSQDLRAGLPVHEQYF.

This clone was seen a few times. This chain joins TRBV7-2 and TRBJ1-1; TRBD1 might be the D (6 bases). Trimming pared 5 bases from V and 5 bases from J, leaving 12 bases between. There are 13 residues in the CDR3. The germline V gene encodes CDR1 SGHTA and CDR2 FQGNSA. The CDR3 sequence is CASSQIQGTEAFF. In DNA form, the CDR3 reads TGTGCCAGCAGCCAAATACAGGGTACTGAAGCTTTCTTT. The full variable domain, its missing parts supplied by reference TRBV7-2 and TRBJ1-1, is GAGVSQSPSNKVTEKGKDVELRCDPISGHTALYWYRQSLGQGLEFLIYFQGNSAPDKSGLPSDRFSAERTGGSVSTLTIQRTQQEDSAVYLCASSQIQGTEAFFGQGTRLTVV.

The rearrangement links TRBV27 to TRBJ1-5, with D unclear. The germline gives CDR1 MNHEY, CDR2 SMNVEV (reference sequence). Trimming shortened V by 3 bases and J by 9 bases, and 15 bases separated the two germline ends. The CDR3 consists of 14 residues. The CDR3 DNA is TGTGCCAGCAGTTTGATTGGTCCCAAAGGGCCCCAGCATTTT. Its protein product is CASSLIGPKGPQHF.

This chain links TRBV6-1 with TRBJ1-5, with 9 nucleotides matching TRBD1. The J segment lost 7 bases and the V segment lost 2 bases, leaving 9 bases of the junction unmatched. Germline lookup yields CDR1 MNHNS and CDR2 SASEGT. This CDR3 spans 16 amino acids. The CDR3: CASSELRDRAGQPQHF. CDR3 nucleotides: TGTGCCAGCAGTGAACTACGGGACAGGGCAGGACAGCCCCAGCATTTT.

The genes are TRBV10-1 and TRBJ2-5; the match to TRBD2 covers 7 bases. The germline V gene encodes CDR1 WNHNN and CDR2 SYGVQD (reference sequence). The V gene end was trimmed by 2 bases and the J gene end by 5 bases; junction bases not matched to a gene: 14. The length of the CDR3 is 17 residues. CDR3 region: CASSEGKGTSDRETQYF. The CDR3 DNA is TGCGCCAGCAGTGAGGGGAAGGGCACTAGCGATCGGGAGACCCAGTACTTC.

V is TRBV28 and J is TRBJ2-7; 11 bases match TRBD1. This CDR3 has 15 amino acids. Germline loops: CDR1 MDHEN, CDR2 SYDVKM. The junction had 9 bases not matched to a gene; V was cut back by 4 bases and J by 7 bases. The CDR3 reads CASSSSGQGVGEQYF. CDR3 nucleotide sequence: TGTGCCAGCAGTTCCTCGGGACAGGGGGTGGGGGAGCAGTACTTC.

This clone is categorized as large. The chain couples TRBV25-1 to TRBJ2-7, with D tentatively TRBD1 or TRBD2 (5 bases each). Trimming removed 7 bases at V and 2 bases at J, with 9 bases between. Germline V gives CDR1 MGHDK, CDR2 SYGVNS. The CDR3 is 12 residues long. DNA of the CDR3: TGTGCCAGCACCGGGACCACCTACGAGCAGTACTTC. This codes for CASTGTTYEQYF.

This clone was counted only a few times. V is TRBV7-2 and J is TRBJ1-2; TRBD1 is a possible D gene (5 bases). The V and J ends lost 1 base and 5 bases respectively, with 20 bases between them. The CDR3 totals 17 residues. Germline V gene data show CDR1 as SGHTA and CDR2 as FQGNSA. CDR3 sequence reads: CASSLGAGIKFGYGYTF. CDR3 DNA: TGTGCCAGCAGCTTAGGGGCAGGGATTAAATTCGGGTATGGCTACACCTTC.

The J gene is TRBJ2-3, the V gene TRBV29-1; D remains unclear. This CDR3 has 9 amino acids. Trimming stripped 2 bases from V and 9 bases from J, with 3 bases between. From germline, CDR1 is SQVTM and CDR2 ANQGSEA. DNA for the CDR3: TGCAGCGTTGAACGGACGCAGTATTTT. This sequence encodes CSVERTQYF.

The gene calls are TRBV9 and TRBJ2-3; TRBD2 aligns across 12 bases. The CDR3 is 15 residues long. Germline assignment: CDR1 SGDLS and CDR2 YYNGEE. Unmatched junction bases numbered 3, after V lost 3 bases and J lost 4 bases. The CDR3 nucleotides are TGTGCCAGCAGCGCCGCTAGCGGGAGGGCAGATACGCAGTATTTT. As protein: CASSAASGRADTQYF.

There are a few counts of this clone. CDR3: CASSQERSGNQPQHF. CDR3 coding DNA: TGCGCCAGCAGCCAAGAACGGTCGGGGAATCAGCCCCAGCATTTT. The chain employs TRBV4-1 and TRBJ1-5; D is uncertain. The CDR3 loop spans 15 amino acids. V dropped 0 bases and J dropped 4 bases, with 10 bases sitting between them. Per germline, CDR1 MGHRA and CDR2 YSYEKL.

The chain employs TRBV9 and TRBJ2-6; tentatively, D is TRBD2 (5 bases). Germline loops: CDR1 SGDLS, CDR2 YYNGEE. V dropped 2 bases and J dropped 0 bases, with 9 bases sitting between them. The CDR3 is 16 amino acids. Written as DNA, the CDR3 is TGTGCCAGCAGCGTTCCGGGATCCTCTGGGGCCAACGTCCTGACTTTC. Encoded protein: CASSVPGSSGANVLTF.

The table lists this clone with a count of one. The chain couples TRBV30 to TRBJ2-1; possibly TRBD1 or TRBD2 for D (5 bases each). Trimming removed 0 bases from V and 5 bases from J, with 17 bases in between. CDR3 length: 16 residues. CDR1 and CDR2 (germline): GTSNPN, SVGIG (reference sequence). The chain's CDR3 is CAWSVGWDQGNNEQFF. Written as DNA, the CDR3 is TGTGCCTGGAGTGTAGGGTGGGACCAGGGTAACAATGAGCAGTTCTTC.